Below, 27 T cell receptor beta chains from the same sample are listed, as sequenced in a study of T cells in Graves' hyperthyroidism and ophthalmopathy (dated by TCRdb to the late 2010s). Library preparation used multiplex PCR. The data were produced on an Illumina HiSeq 2000. The TCR beta CDR3 regions were amplified from RNA transcripts. The first round of RT-PCR for the TCR CDR3 was performed with the HTBI primer set and the Qiagen OneStep RT-PCR kit. TCRdb applied fastp at Q25 and MiXCR to the public reads, then kept only in-frame beta chains. Rows with one shared CDR3 protein collapse into an entry with the most common genes and DNA. The sample table contains about half a million distinct CDR3 sequences; only one count was recorded for about 20% of them. The ten largest clones represent 49% of the sample. Sequencing was done on a sample of blood. These receptors all come from a woman aged 70-85 years with Graves' ophthalmopathy.

This clonotype has a handful of counts. CDR3 sequence: CVGAGTTDTQYF. The CDR3 nucleotides read TGTGTGGGGGCAGGGACCACAGATACGCAGTATTTT. The chain recombines TRBV30 with TRBJ2-3; D is perhaps TRBD1 (6 bases). In germline, CDR1 is GTSNPN, CDR2 SVGIG (reference sequence). CDR3 length equals 12 residues.

There are many counts of this clonotype. This sequence joins TRBV6-1 and TRBJ2-7; possibly TRBD1 for D (5 bases). Per germline, CDR1 MNHNS and CDR2 SASEGT. The CDR3 sequence is 14 residues long. The V and J ends lost 2 bases and 2 bases respectively, with 10 bases between them. The CDR3 here is CASSERPGTYEQYF. Here the CDR3 DNA reads TGTGCCAGCAGTGAACGTCCAGGGACCTACGAGCAGTACTTC.

The chain has TRBV12-3 or TRBV12-4 and TRBJ2-5; D may be TRBD1 or TRBD2 (5 bases each). This CDR3 region has 14 residues. V lost 6 bases, J lost 1 base, and 12 bases lay in between. Here the CDR3 DNA reads TGTGCCAGCAGCAAGCCGGGACCCCAAGAGACCCAGTACTTC. Translation gives CASSKPGPQETQYF.

The V call is TRBV7-8, the J call TRBJ1-1; 9 bases agree with TRBD1. The trim removed 5 bases at V and 1 base at J, leaving 8 bases unmatched. CDR1 and CDR2 from the germline V gene are SGHVS and FQNEAQ. The CDR3 is 16 residues long. CDR3 protein: CASSRVPGQGNTEAFF. CDR3 DNA: TGTGCCAGCAGCAGGGTTCCGGGACAGGGGAACACTGAAGCTTTCTTT.

This clonotype was observed at least ten times. V gene TRBV2 combines with J gene TRBJ2-7; no clear D gene. Germline CDR1 and CDR2: SNHLY and FYNNEI. V was trimmed by 7 bases and J by 5 bases, leaving 9 bases between them. CDR3 size: 11 residues. DNA of the CDR3: TGTGCCAGCACCCGGTGGGACGAGCAGTACTTC. It is translated as CASTRWDEQYF.

The CDR3 loop is CATSRDRLLAGVETQYF. The CDR3 coding sequence is TGTGCCACCAGCAGAGATCGTCTCCTAGCGGGAGTTGAGACCCAGTACTTC. The chain carries TRBV15 and TRBJ2-5, with TRBD2 matching over 10 bases. With V trimmed by 0 bases and J by 5 bases, 9 bases remained unmatched. This CDR3 has 17 amino acids. The germline V gene encodes CDR1 LNHNV and CDR2 YYDKDF (reference sequence).

The CDR3 nucleotides read TGTGCCAGCAGCCCAAGGGGGCCGACTAATGAAAAACTGTTTTTT. This sequence encodes CASSPRGPTNEKLFF. The chain is built from TRBV7-2 and TRBJ1-4; 7 positions agree with TRBD1. This CDR3 spans 15 amino acids. Germline CDR1 SGHTA, CDR2 FQGNSA. The junction had 5 bases not matched to a gene; V was cut back by 5 bases and J by 2 bases.

This clonotype occurred a few times. The chain joins TRBV12-3 or TRBV12-4 to TRBJ2-7; no clear D. CDR3 length equals 13 residues. The V end lost 6 bases, the J end lost 2 bases, and 11 bases lay between the germline ends. The CDR3 here is CASSPNRAYEQYF. Written as DNA, the CDR3 is TGTGCCAGCAGCCCTAATCGCGCCTACGAGCAGTACTTC.

The chain recombines TRBV6-1 with TRBJ1-1; D remains unclear. Germline V gives CDR1 MNHNS, CDR2 SASEGT. Trimming removed 8 bases at V and 7 bases at J, with 17 bases between. The CDR3 contains 13 residues. The CDR3 DNA sequence: TGTGCCAGCTATTATCGGACCGGCTATGAAGCTTTCTTT. Its translation: CASYYRTGYEAFF.

This clonotype showed up just a few times. The V gene is TRBV12-5, the J gene TRBJ2-2, with 8 bases lining up with TRBD2. CDR3 length equals 20 residues. Germline CDR1 LGHNT, CDR2 FRNRAP. J lost 0 bases, V lost 4 bases, and 16 bases had no gene match. The DNA for the CDR3 is TGTGCTAGTGGTTCGGGGGGGAGGGGCCCTCCTCCCACGAACACCGGGGAGCTGTTTTTT. Its protein product is CASGSGGRGPPPTNTGELFF. The full variable domain, rest sourced from reference TRBV12-5 and TRBJ2-2, is DARVTQTPRHKVTEMGQEVTMRCQPILGHNTVFWYRQTMMQGLELLAYFRNRAPLDDSGMPKDRFSAEMPDATLATLKIQPSEPRDSAVYFCASGSGGRGPPPTNTGELFFGEGSRLTVL.

The chain employs TRBV3-1 and TRBJ2-7; TRBD2 agrees at 7 bases. CDR1 is LGHDT, CDR2 YNNKEL, per germline (reference sequence). The V gene end was trimmed by 0 bases and the J gene end by 2 bases; junction bases not matched to a gene: 10. The length of the CDR3 is 17 residues. The chain's CDR3 is CASSQEALAGPAYEQYF. The CDR3 DNA follows: TGTGCCAGCAGCCAAGAGGCCTTAGCGGGTCCCGCCTACGAGCAGTACTTC.

The V gene is TRBV6-1, the J gene TRBJ2-7; 7 bases agree with TRBD2. This CDR3 is built from 14 residues. Germline CDR1 reads MNHNS; CDR2 reads SASEGT. The J segment lost 2 bases and the V segment lost 5 bases, leaving 6 bases of the junction unmatched. In DNA, the CDR3 is TGTGCCAGCAGTTGGGGGGGGACGACCTACGAGCAGTACTTC. Amino acid sequence: CASSWGGTTYEQYF.

The V call is TRBV7-2, the J call TRBJ1-4; the D gene is possibly TRBD1 (5 bases). The CDR3 loop spans 14 amino acids. Per germline, CDR1 SGHTA and CDR2 FQGNSA. The V end lost 2 bases, the J end lost 4 bases, and 8 bases lay between the germline ends. The CDR3 nucleotides are TGTGCCAGCAGCTTAAGGGGACTTAATGAAAAACTGTTTTTT. Translating it yields CASSLRGLNEKLFF.

The sample holds many counts of this clonotype. The J gene is TRBJ1-1, the V gene TRBV7-3; D not resolved. Trimming removed 5 bases at V and 3 bases at J, with 13 bases between. Looked up from germline, CDR1 is SGHTA and CDR2 is FQGTGA. The CDR3 runs to 14 residues. The CDR3, as DNA: TGTGCCAGCAGCCCCTCGGACGGGCACACTGAAGCTTTCTTT. As protein: CASSPSDGHTEAFF.

CDR3 sequence (DNA): TGTGCCAGCAGCCAAGTTGGGACAGGGAAGTACGAGCAGTACTTC. It codes for CASSQVGTGKYEQYF. The J gene is TRBJ2-7, the V gene TRBV3-1, with 9 bases aligning to TRBD1. V shed 1 base and J 4 bases; nucleotides not matched to a gene: 5. The CDR3 is made up of 15 amino acids. CDR1 LGHDT and CDR2 YNNKEL come from the germline V gene (reference sequence).

The rearrangement joins TRBV20-1 to TRBJ1-2; D gene ambiguous. CDR1 is DFQATT, CDR2 SNEGSKA, per germline (reference sequence). Trimming cost V 6 bases and J 2 bases, with 10 bases left between them. The CDR3 extends over 12 amino acids. CDR3 bases: TGCAGTGCCGACGATGGGAACTATGGCTACACCTTC. Protein product: CSADDGNYGYTF.

The CDR3 DNA reads TGTGCCAGTAGTATGGTAACTTATGGCTACACCTTC. The encoded protein is CASSMVTYGYTF. The chain combines TRBV19 with TRBJ1-2; D not certain. Germline CDR1 reads LNHDA; CDR2 reads SQIVND (reference sequence). CDR3 length equals 12 residues. The V and J ends lost 3 bases and 5 bases respectively, with 7 bases between them.

This clonotype was recorded at least ten times. The rearrangement uses TRBV28 and TRBJ2-1; unclear D gene. The V and J ends lost 4 bases and 3 bases respectively, with 4 bases between them. Germline V gene lookup returns CDR1 MDHEN and CDR2 SYDVKM. The CDR3 runs to 12 residues. The chain's CDR3 is CASSSNYNEQFF. The CDR3, as DNA: TGTGCCAGCAGTTCTAACTACAATGAGCAGTTCTTC.

This clonotype was picked up many times. The gene calls are TRBV12-3 or TRBV12-4 and TRBJ2-1; 7 nucleotides match TRBD1. This CDR3 comprises 14 residues. With V trimmed by 6 bases and J by 4 bases, 6 bases remained unmatched. CDR3 in DNA: TGTGCCAGCAGGGGACAGATGAAGTACAATGAGCAGTTCTTC. Its translation is CASRGQMKYNEQFF.

In this sample, this clonotype turned up many times. This sequence joins TRBV7-3 and TRBJ2-1; D is undetermined. The V end was cut by 3 bases, the J end by 5 bases, with 14 bases between. This CDR3 has 15 amino acids. The germline gives CDR1 SGHTA, CDR2 FQGTGA. This CDR3 reads CASSFAPGSHNEQFF. In nucleotides, the CDR3 is TGTGCCAGCAGCTTCGCCCCAGGTTCCCACAATGAGCAGTTCTTC. Complete variable domain (other parts from reference TRBV7-3 and TRBJ2-1): GAGVSQTPSNKVTEKGKYVELRCDPISGHTALYWYRQSLGQGPEFLIYFQGTGAADDSGLPNDRFFAVRPEGSVSTLKIQRTERGDSAVYLCASSFAPGSHNEQFFGPGTRLTVL.

This clonotype was found a few times. V is TRBV5-1 and J is TRBJ2-2, with 9 bases fitting TRBD1. This CDR3 is built from 18 residues. Trimming at V came to 4 bases and at J to 5 bases, leaving 15 bases not matched to a gene. From germline, CDR1 is SGHRS and CDR2 YFSETQ. The CDR3 here is CASSQKTGGARYTGELFF. CDR3 coding DNA: TGCGCCAGCAGCCAGAAAACAGGGGGCGCGAGGTATACCGGGGAGCTGTTTTTT.

This clonotype was picked up many times. This chain links TRBV2 with TRBJ1-2; 10 bases are shared with TRBD1. CDR1 is SNHLY, CDR2 FYNNEI, per germline. CDR3 length: 15 residues. The V and J ends lost 6 bases and 0 bases, in that order; junction bases with no gene match: 4. CDR3 residues: CASRPGQGSNYGYTF. The DNA for the CDR3 is TGTGCCAGCAGGCCGGGACAGGGGTCTAACTATGGCTACACCTTC.

The V and J genes are TRBV4-1 and TRBJ1-1, with D tentatively TRBD1 (5 bases). Deletions cut 1 base from V and 3 bases from J, with 21 bases between. The CDR3 runs to 18 residues. From germline, CDR1 is MGHRA and CDR2 YSYEKL. CDR3 DNA: TGCGCCAGCAGCCAAGGGGAAGTCCGATCCCGAGGGGACACTGAAGCTTTCTTT. It codes for CASSQGEVRSRGDTEAFF.

This clonotype was detected ten times or more. The CDR3 DNA reads TGTGCCAGCAGCTTAGGAGGCCTCGGGGGCTACACCTTC. This translates into CASSLGGLGGYTF. V is TRBV7-2 and J is TRBJ1-2, with D uncertain. V was pared by 1 base and J by 8 bases, with 11 bases between. The CDR3 totals 13 residues. Per the germline V gene, CDR1 is SGHTA and CDR2 is FQGNSA.

This sequence joins TRBV9 and TRBJ2-3, with D perhaps being TRBD1 or TRBD2 (6 bases each). This CDR3 contains 16 residues. Germline CDR1 and CDR2: SGDLS and YYNGEE. The V end lost 8 bases, the J end lost 1 base, and 20 bases lay between the germline ends. CDR3 protein: CASSLSGAGGTDTQYF. The CDR3 DNA is TGTGCCAGTAGCCTCTCGGGGGCGGGCGGCACAGATACGCAGTATTTT.

The sample holds many counts of this clonotype. J is TRBJ2-6 and V is TRBV28; D might be TRBD1 (8 bases). From germline, CDR1 is MDHEN and CDR2 SYDVKM. This CDR3 is built from 16 residues. Trimming stripped 6 bases from V and 2 bases from J, with 14 bases between. The CDR3 is CASSRTGTTGANVLTF. Here the CDR3 DNA reads TGTGCCAGCAGCCGGACAGGGACTACTGGGGCCAACGTCCTGACTTTC.

This clonotype has a handful of counts. The V gene is TRBV7-9, the J gene TRBJ1-4; D gene unclear. CDR3 size: 14 residues. The germline gives CDR1 SEHNR, CDR2 FQNEAQ (reference sequence). V was cut by 5 bases and J by 7 bases, with 14 bases left in between. CDR3: CASSLGRSSEKLFF. CDR3 sequence (DNA): TGTGCCAGCAGCCTGGGGAGGTCAAGTGAAAAACTGTTTTTT.